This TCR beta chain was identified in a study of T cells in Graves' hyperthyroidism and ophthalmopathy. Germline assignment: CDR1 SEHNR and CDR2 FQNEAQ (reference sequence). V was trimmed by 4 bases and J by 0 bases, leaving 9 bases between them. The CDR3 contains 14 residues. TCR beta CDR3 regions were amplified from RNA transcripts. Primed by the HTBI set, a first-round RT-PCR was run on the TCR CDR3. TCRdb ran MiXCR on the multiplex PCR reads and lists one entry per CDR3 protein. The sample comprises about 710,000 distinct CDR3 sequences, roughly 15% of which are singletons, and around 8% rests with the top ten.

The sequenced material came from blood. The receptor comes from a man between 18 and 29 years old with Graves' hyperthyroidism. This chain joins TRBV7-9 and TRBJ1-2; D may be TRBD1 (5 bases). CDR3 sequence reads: CASSSRQSNYGYTF. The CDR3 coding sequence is TGTGCCAGCAGCTCCAGACAGTCTAACTATGGCTACACCTTC.